These T cell receptor beta chains were read from a single sample in a study of blood T cell repertoires in COVID-19. Sequenced by immunoSEQ multiplex PCR; TCRdb stores in-frame clones only, minus some. The profile shows about 220,000 clones, roughly 80% of them singletons. The sequenced sample was PBMCs or T cells enriched from blood (not recorded which). Every receptor here comes from a woman aged 40-49 years with acute COVID-19. The CDR3 runs from the conserved cysteine through the conserved F or W. The order of the fields is D gene, J gene, V gene, clone size, CDR3 protein, CDR3 DNA. A D gene is named only where the DNA matches it firmly. For some rows the clone size is stated as once, few or many, or as a class when expanded; others skip it.

- | TRBJ2-4 | TRBV6-1 | - | CASSELPAGATKNIQYF | TGTGCCAGCAGTGAGCTTCCGGCGGGGGCGACCAAAAACATTCAGTACTTC
- | TRBJ1-5 | TRBV4-2 | - | CASSQVRGQSNQPQHF | TGTGCCAGCAGCCAAGTAAGGGGCCAGAGCAATCAGCCCCAGCATTTT
- | TRBJ2-4 | TRBV27 | - | CAVKQGDIQYF | TGTGCCGTCAAACAGGGCGACATTCAGTACTTC
- | TRBJ1-2 | TRBV18 | - | CASSPFTRDINYGYTF | TGTGCCAGCTCACCATTTACCAGGGACATAAACTATGGCTACACCTTC
TRBD1 | TRBJ2-7 | TRBV15 | - | CATSRGGTGSSEQYF | TGTGCCACCAGCAGAGGGGGGACAGGGAGTTCCGAGCAGTACTTC
- | TRBJ1-1 | TRBV18 | - | CASSPSRQGIGTEAFF | TGTGCCAGCTCACCAAGTCGGCAGGGCATAGGCACTGAAGCTTTCTTT
TRBD1 | TRBJ1-2 | TRBV6-5 | - | CASSYWDSTEDGYTF | TGTGCCAGCAGTTACTGGGACAGTACGGAGGATGGCTACACCTTC
TRBD1 | TRBJ2-2 | TRBV3-1/TRBV3-2 | - | CASSQVETIRGLGGELFF | TGTGCCAGCAGCCAAGTTGAGACAATCAGGGGGCTCGGCGGGGAGCTGTTTTTT
TRBD1 | TRBJ1-4 | TRBV28 | - | CASSLWQGANNEKLFF | TGTGCCAGCAGTTTATGGCAGGGGGCAAATAATGAAAAACTGTTTTTT
TRBD2 | TRBJ2-3 | TRBV6-6 | once | CASSPPRSRERADTQYF | TGTGCCAGCAGTCCCCCCCGATCGCGGGAGAGAGCAGATACGCAGTATTTT
TRBD2 | TRBJ2-5 | TRBV4-3 | - | CASSQEKVAGGLETQYF | TGCGCCAGCAGCCAAGAGAAGGTAGCGGGGGGTCTAGAGACCCAGTACTTC
- | TRBJ2-7 | TRBV5-8 | - | CASSLGGVYEQYF | TGTGCCAGCAGCTTGGGGGGGGTCTACGAGCAGTACTTC
TRBD1 | TRBJ2-7 | TRBV7-9 | many | CASSRDRGRNEQYF | TGTGCCAGCAGCCGGGACAGGGGGCGGAACGAGCAGTACTTC
TRBD1 | TRBJ1-1 | TRBV29-1 | - | CSVGDRLGTEAFF | TGCAGCGTGGGGGACAGGTTGGGCACTGAAGCTTTCTTT
TRBD1 | TRBJ1-6 | TRBV7-9 | - | CASSQSGTDNSPLHF | TGTGCCAGCAGCCAATCCGGGACAGATAATTCACCCCTCCACTTT
- | TRBJ1-4 | TRBV3-1/TRBV3-2 | - | CASSPTGFNEKLFF | TGTGCCAGCAGCCCCACCGGGTTTAATGAAAAACTGTTTTTT
TRBD2 | TRBJ2-1 | TRBV6-5 | - | CASSLALAGGVNEQFF | TGTGCCAGCAGTTTAGCCTTAGCGGGGGGGGTCAATGAGCAGTTCTTC
TRBD1 | TRBJ1-2 | TRBV30 | - | CAWSRDRPYGYTF | TGTGCCTGGAGCCGGGACAGGCCGTATGGCTACACCTTC
TRBD1 | TRBJ2-3 | TRBV20-1 | - | CSPYRGHTQYF | TGCAGTCCCTACAGGGGCCATACGCAGTATTTT
TRBD2 | TRBJ2-3 | TRBV5-1 | - | CASSFKPFSGGGTDTQYF | TGCGCCAGCAGCTTTAAACCCTTTAGCGGGGGGGGCACAGATACGCAGTATTTT
- | TRBJ2-1 | TRBV19 | - | CASSSQGGTRRNEQFF | TGTGCCAGTAGTTCCCAGGGGGGGACTAGACGAAATGAGCAGTTCTTC
TRBD1 | TRBJ2-1 | TRBV6-2/TRBV6-3 | - | CASSYPRDRAPEEQFF | TGTGCCAGCAGTTACCCCCGGGACAGGGCACCGGAGGAGCAGTTCTTC
TRBD2 | TRBJ2-3 | TRBV5-4 | - | CASSPSGRRGTDTQYF | TGTGCCAGCAGCCCGAGCGGGAGGCGGGGCACAGATACGCAGTATTTT
TRBD1 | TRBJ1-2 | TRBV14 | - | CASSHGGTGTNYGYTF | TGTGCCAGCAGCCATGGAGGGACAGGGACTAACTATGGCTACACCTTC
- | TRBJ1-2 | TRBV9 | - | CASSVDPSGPVYTF | TGTGCCAGCAGCGTAGACCCAAGTGGGCCGGTCTACACCTTC
- | TRBJ1-2 | TRBV27 | - | CASSSPGQTFGYTF | TGTGCCAGCAGTTCGCCCGGACAGACCTTTGGCTACACCTTC
TRBD2 | TRBJ2-1 | TRBV19 | - | CASSKTSGVYNEQFF | TGTGCCAGTAGTAAAACTAGCGGGGTGTACAATGAGCAGTTCTTC
TRBD1 | TRBJ1-1 | TRBV28 | once | CASSMTGERPEAFF | TGTGCCAGCAGTATGACAGGGGAGCGGCCTGAAGCTTTCTTT
TRBD2 | TRBJ2-3 | TRBV7-2 | - | CASSFRAGGTDTQYF | TGTGCCAGCAGCTTTCGAGCGGGGGGCACAGATACGCAGTATTTT
TRBD1 | TRBJ2-7 | TRBV5-1 | - | CASSWTGQGYEQYF | TGCGCCAGCAGCTGGACGGGACAGGGCTACGAGCAGTACTTC
TRBD2 | TRBJ2-7 | TRBV6-6 | - | CASSSSGRTFSYEQYF | TGTGCCAGCAGTTCTAGCGGGAGGACTTTCTCCTACGAGCAGTACTTC
- | TRBJ1-2 | TRBV10-3 | - | CAISENKGDYGYTF | TGTGCCATCAGTGAGAATAAGGGGGACTATGGCTACACCTTC
- | TRBJ1-5 | TRBV6-5 | once | CASRKGGHFQPQHF | TGTGCCAGCAGGAAGGGGGGGCACTTTCAGCCCCAGCATTTT